Presented here are 28 T cell receptor beta chains from one specimen sequenced in a study of human T cells and chemical hapten exposure. Stated time point: pre-sensitization, week 0. Treatment described: therapeutic diphenylcyclopropenone sensitization with weekly scalp DPC. One entry per CDR3 protein, called by TCRdb with MiXCR from the RACE reads. The sample lists approximately 260,000 distinct CDR3 sequences, 7.5% to 9% seen once, with 2% to 2.5% in the top ten. Here the sequenced sample was whole blood, taken in connection with sensitization to the hapten diphenylcyclopropenone (DPC). These receptors were obtained from a woman in her thirties or forties with alopecia areata. Some clones in this sample may be carry-over from other donors' samples.

In this sample, this clonotype turned up a few times. The chain is built from TRBV5-1 and TRBJ2-6; D ambiguous. CDR1 is SGHRS, CDR2 YFSETQ, per germline. CDR3 length: 18 residues. V dropped 2 bases and J dropped 1 base, with 16 bases sitting between them. CDR3 DNA sequence: TGCGCCAGCAGCTTTACAACCATAAGGGTTTCTGGGGCCAACGTCCTGACTTTC. It yields the protein CASSFTTIRVSGANVLTF.

This clonotype was seen a few times. CDR3 sequence reads: CASSWGTSDEQFF. CDR3 coding DNA: TGCGCCAGCAGCTGGGGGACCTCCGATGAGCAGTTCTTC. The chain uses TRBV5-1 and TRBJ2-1; TRBD1 or TRBD2 may be the D gene (5 bases each). Germline assignment: CDR1 SGHRS and CDR2 YFSETQ. This CDR3 region has 13 residues. Trimming removed 3 bases at V and 8 bases at J, with 12 bases between.

This rearrangement joins TRBV12-3 or TRBV12-4 to TRBJ2-1; 8 nucleotides line up with TRBD1. V lost 11 bases and J lost 10; bases outside the gene matches: 13. This CDR3 has 13 amino acids. CDR3 residues: CAVQRGTGGEQFF. The CDR3 DNA sequence: TGTGCCGTCCAACGAGGGACAGGCGGAGAGCAGTTCTTC.

This clonotype has just a few counts. V is TRBV4-3 and J is TRBJ2-1, with D perhaps TRBD2 (5 bases). V lost 0 bases and J lost 2, with 23 bases in between. Germline CDR1 reads LGHNA; CDR2 reads YSLEER. The CDR3 covers 20 residues. The CDR3 spells CASSQEDLIRLAPTYNEQFF. The DNA of the CDR3 is TGCGCCAGCAGCCAAGAAGATCTGATCCGCCTAGCACCTACCTACAATGAGCAGTTCTTC.

This clonotype was picked up a small number of times. The V call is TRBV4-1, the J call TRBJ2-7; 7 nucleotides align to TRBD2. The CDR3 runs 15 residues. V gave up 1 base and J gave up 5 bases; unmatched junction bases: 8. Germline CDR1 MGHRA, CDR2 YSYEKL. The chain's CDR3 is CASSQVGLVVDEQYF. CDR3 sequence (DNA): TGCGCCAGCAGCCAAGTAGGACTAGTGGTAGACGAGCAGTACTTC.

V gene TRBV2 combines with J gene TRBJ2-7; either TRBD1 or TRBD2 may fit D (5 bases each). CDR3 length: 14 amino acids. Trimming removed 8 bases from V and 2 bases from J, with 16 bases in between. CDR1 SNHLY and CDR2 FYNNEI come from the germline V gene. The chain's CDR3 is CASGLPGRAYEQYF. As DNA, the CDR3 is TGTGCCAGCGGGCTCCCGGGACGGGCCTACGAGCAGTACTTC.

This clonotype has more than one count but fewer than ten. The rearrangement links TRBV5-1 to TRBJ2-3; 14 nucleotides line up with TRBD2. After removal of 3 bases from V and 2 bases from J, the junction contained 5 bases not matched to a gene. The CDR3 has 17 residues. Germline V gene lookup returns CDR1 SGHRS and CDR2 YFSETQ. The CDR3: CASSWGTSGSLTDTQYF. CDR3 sequence (DNA): TGCGCCAGCAGCTGGGGGACTAGCGGGAGCCTCACAGATACGCAGTATTTT.

This clonotype was detected only a few times. The gene calls are TRBV20-1 and TRBJ2-1, with D perhaps TRBD1 or TRBD2 (5 bases each). The CDR3 sequence is 14 residues long. V shed 6 bases and J shed 6 bases, with 18 bases lying between them. From germline, CDR1 is DFQATT and CDR2 SNEGSKA (reference sequence). DNA for the CDR3: TGCAGTGCCAGGGACCAATTCCTAACCAATGAGCAGTTCTTC. Its translation: CSARDQFLTNEQFF.

In its sample, this clonotype was seen a few times. This chain uses TRBV4-2 with TRBJ2-3; no definite D call. The CDR3 totals 15 residues. V lost 0 bases, J lost 4 bases, and 11 bases lay in between. Germline V gene data show CDR1 as LGHNA and CDR2 as YNFKEQ. The CDR3 DNA is TGTGCCAGCAGCCAAGATCTTTACCAATCAGATACGCAGTATTTT. It specifies CASSQDLYQSDTQYF.

This clonotype was seen ten or more times. The chain employs TRBV28 and TRBJ1-6, with a tentative D call TRBD1 (5 bases). Looked up from germline, CDR1 is MDHEN and CDR2 is SYDVKM. The CDR3 has 14 residues. Trimming shortened V by 7 bases and J by 9 bases, and 16 bases separated the two germline ends. The CDR3 loop reads CASTLVGASSPLHF. The CDR3 DNA is TGTGCCAGCACCCTCGTTGGGGCTTCTTCACCCCTCCACTTT.

This clonotype was counted a few times. This rearrangement joins TRBV6-6 to TRBJ2-3, with D tentatively TRBD2 (5 bases). V gave up 7 bases and J gave up 1 base, with 6 bases separating them. The CDR3 extends over 12 amino acids. Germline-derived CDR1 and CDR2 are MNHNY and SVGAGI (reference sequence). CDR3 region: CASMRGTDTQYF. The CDR3 DNA sequence: TGTGCCAGCATGCGGGGCACAGATACGCAGTATTTT.

This sequence joins TRBV29-1 and TRBJ1-5; 7 bases map to TRBD1. From germline, CDR1 is SQVTM and CDR2 ANQGSEA. After removal of 6 bases from V and 3 bases from J, the junction contained 5 bases not matched to a gene. The CDR3 spans 13 residues. The CDR3 loop reads CSVAQGPNQPQHF. The CDR3 nucleotides read TGCAGCGTCGCACAGGGGCCCAATCAGCCCCAGCATTTT.

This clonotype was counted between two and nine times. V usage is TRBV7-2 and J usage is TRBJ1-4; D is possibly TRBD1 (6 bases). Looked up from germline, CDR1 is SGHTA and CDR2 is FQGNSA. Trimming cost V 5 bases and J 5 bases, with 18 bases left between them. This CDR3 is 16 amino acids long. The CDR3 DNA follows: TGTGCCAGCAGCCGCTTAGGAGGGGGTTCGAATGAAAAACTGTTTTTT. Protein product: CASSRLGGGSNEKLFF.

V is TRBV6-1 and J is TRBJ1-6, with D possibly matching TRBD1 (6 bases). The ends were cut back, 2 bases at V and 0 bases at J, with 11 bases in the middle. The length of the CDR3 is 17 residues. Germline V gene sequence: CDR1 MNHNS, CDR2 SASEGT. The CDR3 DNA follows: TGTGCCAGCAGTGAAAGTAGGGGGAGCTCCTATAATTCACCCCTCCACTTT. It is translated as CASSESRGSSYNSPLHF.

This clonotype was observed at least ten times. The chain is built from TRBV28 and TRBJ2-4; 7 bases line up with TRBD1. The CDR3 is made up of 18 amino acids. Germline V CDR1 and CDR2: MDHEN, SYDVKM. J gave up 2 bases and V 6 bases, and 16 bases lay outside the gene matches. The CDR3 DNA reads TGTGCCAGCAGCTCGTCGCGGTCCCCACAGGGGACCAAAAACATTCAGTACTTC. Residues: CASSSSRSPQGTKNIQYF.

The chain has TRBV7-3 and TRBJ2-3; 8 bases agree with TRBD1. V trimming: 5 bases; J trimming: 3 bases; junction bases outside the gene matches: 7. The CDR3 consists of 15 residues. The germline gives CDR1 SGHTA, CDR2 FQGTGA. DNA for the CDR3: TGTGCCAGCAGCCCGAATGGACAGGGTACAGATACGCAGTATTTT. As protein: CASSPNGQGTDTQYF.

The chain has TRBV6-5 and TRBJ2-7, with 7 nucleotides matching TRBD2. The trim removed 0 bases at V and 3 bases at J, leaving 5 bases unmatched. The CDR3 loop spans 15 amino acids. Per the germline V gene, CDR1 is MNHEY and CDR2 is SVGAGI. The CDR3 bases are TGTGCCAGCAGTTACTCGGGGAGGGCGGTCTACGAGCAGTACTTC. Translation gives CASSYSGRAVYEQYF.

This clonotype occurred once. A read error is possible here, since a much larger clone lies one base away. This chain joins TRBV6-5 and TRBJ2-1; 8 bases fit TRBD1. This CDR3 comprises 15 residues. Looked up from germline, CDR1 is MNHEY and CDR2 is SVGAGI. This CDR3 reads CASSFGTGPYNEQIF. CDR3 nucleotide sequence: TGTGCCAGCAGCTTCGGGACAGGCCCCTACAATGAGCAGATCTTC.

The V gene is TRBV6-1, the J gene TRBJ1-1; D may be TRBD1 (6 bases). The CDR3 runs 16 residues. V was cut by 2 bases and J by 5 bases, with 18 bases left in between. CDR1 MNHNS and CDR2 SASEGT come from the germline V gene. In nucleotides, the CDR3 is TGTGCCAGCAGTGAAAGGGGGATGAGGGGCCGAACTGAAGCTTTCTTT. It yields the protein CASSERGMRGRTEAFF.

This clonotype was observed many times. The V call is TRBV12-3 or TRBV12-4, the J call TRBJ1-5; maybe TRBD1 (5 bases). This CDR3 has 15 residues. Trimming removed 5 bases from V and 6 bases from J, with 17 bases in between. This CDR3 is CASSASGTAPQPQHF. CDR3 DNA: TGTGCCAGCAGTGCCTCCGGGACGGCCCCTCAGCCCCAGCATTTT.

The chain is built from TRBV11-1 and TRBJ1-1; 10 bases match TRBD1. This CDR3 region has 15 residues. Looked up from germline, CDR1 is SGHAT and CDR2 is FQDESV (reference sequence). J gave up 8 bases and V 3 bases, and 9 bases lay outside the gene matches. This CDR3 reads CASSFVGTGEEEAFF. The CDR3 nucleotides are TGTGCCAGCAGCTTCGTGGGGACAGGGGAGGAGGAAGCTTTCTTT.

The V call is TRBV11-2, the J call TRBJ2-7; D not certain. The CDR3 is 14 residues long. V gave up 2 bases and J gave up 2 bases, with 10 bases separating them. Germline V gene lookup returns CDR1 SGHAT and CDR2 FQNNGV. DNA for the CDR3: TGTGCCAGCAGCTTATCGCACTCGACCTACGAGCAGTACTTC. Its protein is CASSLSHSTYEQYF. Looking up the rest from reference TRBV11-2 and TRBJ2-7 gives the full variable domain: EAGVAQSPRYKIIEKRQSVAFWCNPISGHATLYWYQQILGQGPKLLIQFQNNGVVDDSQLPKDRFSAERLKGVDSTLKIQPAKLEDSAVYLCASSLSHSTYEQYFGPGTRLTVT.

The V and J genes are TRBV7-9 and TRBJ1-2; TRBD1 aligns across 7 bases. The CDR3 sequence is 14 residues long. The V segment lost 5 bases and the J segment 5 bases; nucleotides outside the gene matches: 8. Germline assignment: CDR1 SEHNR and CDR2 FQNEAQ (reference sequence). The CDR3 DNA follows: TGTGCCAGCAGCCAAAACCCGACAGGGTATGGCTACACCTTC. This translates into CASSQNPTGYGYTF.

This clonotype was seen a few times. The rearrangement links TRBV27 to TRBJ1-5; possibly TRBD1 for D (6 bases). The CDR3 has 15 amino acids. CDR1 and CDR2 (germline): MNHEY, SMNVEV (reference sequence). V was pared by 2 bases and J by 9 bases, with 17 bases between. The CDR3 is CASSLMGAPSLPQHF. The CDR3, as DNA: TGTGCCAGCAGTTTAATGGGGGCGCCAAGTTTGCCCCAGCATTTT.

In this sample, this clonotype turned up a few times. V gene TRBV18 combines with J gene TRBJ1-3, with D uncertain. The CDR3 has 14 residues. Germline-derived CDR1 and CDR2 are KGHSH and LQKENI. The V gene lost 3 bases and the J gene lost 4 bases, with 10 bases spanning the gap. The DNA for the CDR3 is TGTGCCAGCTCACCCCCGGGAAAAGGAAACACCATATATTTT. Its protein is CASSPPGKGNTIYF.

This clonotype appeared a few times. The chain employs TRBV29-1 and TRBJ2-1; 9 nucleotides match TRBD2. V lost 4 bases and J lost 7; bases outside the gene matches: 8. Germline-derived CDR1 and CDR2 are SQVTM and ANQGSEA. The CDR3 is made up of 14 amino acids. DNA of the CDR3: TGCAGCGTTGTATTGGGACTAGCTTCAAATGAGCAGTTCTTC. This sequence encodes CSVVLGLASNEQFF.

In this sample, this clonotype turned up many times. V and J are TRBV29-1 and TRBJ2-5, with TRBD1 identical over 7 bases. The CDR3 has 13 amino acids. Germline lookup yields CDR1 SQVTM and CDR2 ANQGSEA. With V trimmed by 4 bases and J by 5 bases, 7 bases remained unmatched. The chain's CDR3 is CSVGGGGPETQYF. In DNA, the CDR3 is TGCAGCGTTGGAGGGGGCGGCCCGGAGACCCAGTACTTC.

The sample holds a few counts of this clonotype. The chain has TRBV20-1 and TRBJ2-5; TRBD2 agrees at 12 bases. The germline gives CDR1 DFQATT, CDR2 SNEGSKA (reference sequence). This CDR3 spans 14 amino acids. Germline trimming cut 1 base from V and 7 bases from J; bases unmatched to any gene: 4. The CDR3 DNA is TGCAGTGCTAGAGCGACTAGCGGGAGAGTGACCCAGTACTTC. It codes for CSARATSGRVTQYF.